This is a list of T cell receptor beta chains from one sample in a study of cytomegalovirus exposure and HLA in healthy donors. The protocol was immunoSEQ multiplex PCR, while the TCRdb copy is restricted to in-frame clones and leaves out a portion. The sample records hundreds of thousands of clones, 70% to 85% being singletons. Material for sequencing was PBMCs. All receptors come from a woman aged 40 to 50 in good health and CMV-seronegative. The CDR3 runs from the conserved cysteine through the conserved F or W. The D gene is left open where the match is weak. Not every row has a clone size; where given, it reads once, few, many or a size class.

clone_size,j_call,v_call,d_call,cdr3_nt,cdr3_aa
NA,TRBJ2-5,TRBV7-8,TRBD2,TGTGCCAGCAGCCTGACGGGGGGGGAGACCCAGTACTTC,CASSLTGGETQYF
NA,TRBJ2-5,TRBV4-3,NA,TGCGCCAGCAGCCAAGATCTAGGGGGGGAGGAAGAGACCCAGTACTTC,CASSQDLGGEEETQYF
NA,TRBJ2-7,TRBV27,TRBD1,TGTGCCAGCAGTCCCAGACCCAGGGGGTCCGAGCAGTACTTC,CASSPRPRGSEQYF
once,TRBJ2-5,TRBV9,NA,TGTGCCAGCAGGCAAACGGGATACACACTAGCCCCGTGCGGGGAGACCCAGTACTTC,CASRQTGYTLAPCGETQYF
NA,TRBJ2-7,TRBV19,TRBD2,TGTGCCAGTAGTACCCCTGGGAGGGGATTTCCCTACGAGCAGTACTTC,CASSTPGRGFPYEQYF
once,TRBJ1-4,TRBV7-9,NA,TGTGCCAGCAGCATCACCGGGACACCAACTAATGAAAAACTGTTTTTT,CASSITGTPTNEKLFF
NA,TRBJ2-5,TRBV10-3,TRBD2,TGTGCCATCAGTGACGCTAGCGGGGGGCCGGAAGAGACCCAGTACTTC,CAISDASGGPEETQYF
NA,TRBJ1-3,TRBV25-1,NA,TGTGCCAGCAGTGAGAGGGACAACACTGGAAACACCATATATTTT,CASSERDNTGNTIYF
few,TRBJ2-7,TRBV28,TRBD1,TGTGCCAGCAGTGTCATACAGGGGGGCATCTACGAGCAGTACTTC,CASSVIQGGIYEQYF
NA,TRBJ2-5,TRBV29-1,TRBD2,TGCAGCGTTGCCTCTTTGGCTAGCGGGGGGCCCATAGCGGAAGAGACCCAGTACTTC,CSVASLASGGPIAEETQYF
NA,TRBJ2-7,TRBV11-3,TRBD2,TGTGCCAGCAGCCCGACCGGGGGGGGGCCCTACGAGCAGTACTTC,CASSPTGGGPYEQYF